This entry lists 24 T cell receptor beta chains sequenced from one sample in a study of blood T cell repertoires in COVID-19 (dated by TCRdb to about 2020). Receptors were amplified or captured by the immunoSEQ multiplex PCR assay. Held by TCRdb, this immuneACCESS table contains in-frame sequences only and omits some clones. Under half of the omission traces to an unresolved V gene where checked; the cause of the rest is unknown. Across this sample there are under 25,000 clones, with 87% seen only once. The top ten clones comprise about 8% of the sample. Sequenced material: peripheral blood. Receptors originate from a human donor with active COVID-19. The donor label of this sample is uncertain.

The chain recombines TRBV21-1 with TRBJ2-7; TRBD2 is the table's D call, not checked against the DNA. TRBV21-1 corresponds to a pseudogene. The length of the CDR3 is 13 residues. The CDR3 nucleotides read TGTGCCAGCTTTGCAACCTCGGTCCACGAGCAGTACTTC. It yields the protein CASFATSVHEQYF.

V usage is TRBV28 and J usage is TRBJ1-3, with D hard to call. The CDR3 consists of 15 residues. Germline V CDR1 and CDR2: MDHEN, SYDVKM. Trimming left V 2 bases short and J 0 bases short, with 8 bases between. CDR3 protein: CASSLGFISGNTIYF. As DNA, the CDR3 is TGTGCCAGCAGTTTAGGCTTTATCTCTGGAAACACCATATATTTT.

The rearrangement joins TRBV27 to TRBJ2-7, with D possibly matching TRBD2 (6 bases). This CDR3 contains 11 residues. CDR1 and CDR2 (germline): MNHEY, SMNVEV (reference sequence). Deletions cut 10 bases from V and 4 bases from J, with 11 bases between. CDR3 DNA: TGTGCCACCCGGAGGGGATACGAGCAGTACTTC. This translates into CATRRGYEQYF.

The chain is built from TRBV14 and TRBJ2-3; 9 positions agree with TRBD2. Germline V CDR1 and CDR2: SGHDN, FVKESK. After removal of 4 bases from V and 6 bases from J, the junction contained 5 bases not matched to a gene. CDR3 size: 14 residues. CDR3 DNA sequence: TGTGCCAGCAGCCTCGGACTAGCGTTGGATACGCAGTATTTT. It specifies CASSLGLALDTQYF.

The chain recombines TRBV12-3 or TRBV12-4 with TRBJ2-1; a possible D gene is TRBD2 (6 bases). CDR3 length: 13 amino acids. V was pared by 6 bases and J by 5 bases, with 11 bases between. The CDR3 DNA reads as TGTGCCAGCAGCCCGGGAGCGGACAATGAGCAGTTCTTC. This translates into CASSPGADNEQFF.

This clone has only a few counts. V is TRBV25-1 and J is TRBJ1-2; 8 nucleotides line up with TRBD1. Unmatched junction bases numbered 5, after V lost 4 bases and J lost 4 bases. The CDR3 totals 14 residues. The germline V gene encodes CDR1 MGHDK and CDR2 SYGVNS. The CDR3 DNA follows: TGTGCCAGCAGTGCCCAGGGGGCTGGCTATGGCTACACCTTC. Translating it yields CASSAQGAGYGYTF.

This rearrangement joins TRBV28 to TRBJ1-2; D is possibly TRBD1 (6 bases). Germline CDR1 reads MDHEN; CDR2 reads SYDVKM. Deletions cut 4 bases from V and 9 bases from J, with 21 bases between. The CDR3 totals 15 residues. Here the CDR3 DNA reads TGTGCCAGCAGTTCCCCTCTTTTTTGGGGGCTTAGCTACACCTTC. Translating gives CASSSPLFWGLSYTF.

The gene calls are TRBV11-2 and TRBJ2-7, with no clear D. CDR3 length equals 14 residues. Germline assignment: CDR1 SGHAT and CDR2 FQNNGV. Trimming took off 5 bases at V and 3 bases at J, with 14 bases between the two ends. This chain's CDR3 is CASSPTAGNYEQYF. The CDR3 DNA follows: TGTGCCAGCAGCCCAACGGCAGGTAACTACGAGCAGTACTTC.

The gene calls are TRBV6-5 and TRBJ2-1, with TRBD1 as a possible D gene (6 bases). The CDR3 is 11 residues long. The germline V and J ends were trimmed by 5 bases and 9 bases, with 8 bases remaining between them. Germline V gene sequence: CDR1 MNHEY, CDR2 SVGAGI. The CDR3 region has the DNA TGTGCCAGCAGTCAGGGGCGTGAGCAGTTCTTC. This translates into CASSQGREQFF.

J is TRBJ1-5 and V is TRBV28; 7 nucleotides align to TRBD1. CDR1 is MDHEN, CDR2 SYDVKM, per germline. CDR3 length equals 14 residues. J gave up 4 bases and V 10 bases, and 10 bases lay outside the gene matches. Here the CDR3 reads CAISLRDRNQPQHF. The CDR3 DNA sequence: TGTGCCATCTCGCTCCGGGACAGAAATCAGCCCCAGCATTTT.

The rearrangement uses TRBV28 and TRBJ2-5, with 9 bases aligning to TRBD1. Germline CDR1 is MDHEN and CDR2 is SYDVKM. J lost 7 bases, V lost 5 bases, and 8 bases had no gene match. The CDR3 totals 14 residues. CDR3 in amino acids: CASSEQGARRTQYF. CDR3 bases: TGTGCCAGCAGTGAACAGGGGGCTCGACGGACCCAGTACTTC.

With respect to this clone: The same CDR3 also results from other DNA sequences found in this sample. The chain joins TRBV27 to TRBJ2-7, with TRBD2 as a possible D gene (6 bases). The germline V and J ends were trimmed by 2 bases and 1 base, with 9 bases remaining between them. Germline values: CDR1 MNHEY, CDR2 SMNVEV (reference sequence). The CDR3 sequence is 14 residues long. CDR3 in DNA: TGTGCCAGCAGTTTAGTCGGGAGATCCTACGAGCAGTACTTC. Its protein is CASSLVGRSYEQYF.

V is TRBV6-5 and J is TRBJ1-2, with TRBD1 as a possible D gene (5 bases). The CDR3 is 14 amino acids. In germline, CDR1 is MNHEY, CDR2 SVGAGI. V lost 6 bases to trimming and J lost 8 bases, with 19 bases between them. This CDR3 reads CASSRFGGFEGYTF. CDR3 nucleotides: TGTGCCAGCAGCCGATTCGGGGGGTTTGAAGGCTACACCTTC.

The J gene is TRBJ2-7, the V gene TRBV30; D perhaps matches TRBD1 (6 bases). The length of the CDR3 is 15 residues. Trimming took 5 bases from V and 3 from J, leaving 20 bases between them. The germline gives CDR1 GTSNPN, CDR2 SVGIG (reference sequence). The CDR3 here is CAWPLKGGHCYEQYF. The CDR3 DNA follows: TGTGCCTGGCCTCTAAAAGGGGGACACTGCTACGAGCAGTACTTC.

CDR3 residues: CASSFSGSNQPQHF. DNA for the CDR3: TGTGCCAGCAGCTTTTCGGGGAGCAATCAGCCCCAGCATTTT. The chain has TRBV7-8 and TRBJ1-5; D is uncertain. The length of the CDR3 is 14 residues. Germline V CDR1 and CDR2: SGHVS, FQNEAQ. V shed 3 bases and J shed 1 base, with 7 bases lying between them.

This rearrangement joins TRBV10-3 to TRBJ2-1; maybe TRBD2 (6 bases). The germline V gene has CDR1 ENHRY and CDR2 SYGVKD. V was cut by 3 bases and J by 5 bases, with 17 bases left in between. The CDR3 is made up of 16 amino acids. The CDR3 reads CAISDGLEGRNNEQFF. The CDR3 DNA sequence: TGTGCCATCAGTGACGGATTGGAGGGCCGTAACAATGAGCAGTTCTTC.

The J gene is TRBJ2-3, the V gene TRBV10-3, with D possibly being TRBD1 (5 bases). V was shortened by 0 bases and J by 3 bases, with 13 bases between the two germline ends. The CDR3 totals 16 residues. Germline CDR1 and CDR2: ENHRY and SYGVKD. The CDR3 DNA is TGTGCCATCAGTGAGTCGCCAGGGATTATGACAGATACGCAGTATTTT. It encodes CAISESPGIMTDTQYF.

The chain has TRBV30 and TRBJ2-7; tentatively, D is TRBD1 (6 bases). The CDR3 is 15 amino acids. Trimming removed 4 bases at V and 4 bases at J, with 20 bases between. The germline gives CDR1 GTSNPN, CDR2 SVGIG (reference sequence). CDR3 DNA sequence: TGTGCCTGGACCAATCCGGGAACAGGGCCTTACGAGCAGTACTTC. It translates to CAWTNPGTGPYEQYF.

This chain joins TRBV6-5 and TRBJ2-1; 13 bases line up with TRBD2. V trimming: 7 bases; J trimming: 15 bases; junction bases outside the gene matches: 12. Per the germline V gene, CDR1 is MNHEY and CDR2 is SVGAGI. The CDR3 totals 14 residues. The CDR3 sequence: CASNKGLAGWVGFF. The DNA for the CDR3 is TGTGCCAGCAATAAGGGACTAGCGGGGTGGGTTGGGTTCTTC.

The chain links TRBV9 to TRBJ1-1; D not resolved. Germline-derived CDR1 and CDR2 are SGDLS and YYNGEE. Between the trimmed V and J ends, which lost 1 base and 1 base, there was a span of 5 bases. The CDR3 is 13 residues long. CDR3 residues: CASSVSWNTEAFF. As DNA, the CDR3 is TGTGCCAGCAGCGTATCGTGGAACACTGAAGCTTTCTTT.

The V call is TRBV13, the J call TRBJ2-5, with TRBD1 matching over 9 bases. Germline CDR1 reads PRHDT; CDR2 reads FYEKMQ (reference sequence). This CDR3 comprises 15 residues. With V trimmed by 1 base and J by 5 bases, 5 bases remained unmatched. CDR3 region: CASSLEGQGWETQYF. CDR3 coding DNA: TGTGCCAGCAGCTTAGAGGGACAGGGTTGGGAGACCCAGTACTTC.

CDR3 in amino acids: CASRENGGGETQYF. CDR3 coding DNA: TGTGCCAGCAGAGAGAACGGGGGAGGGGAGACCCAGTACTTC. The rearrangement uses TRBV28 and TRBJ2-5; TRBD2 aligns across 7 bases. V trimming: 6 bases; J trimming: 5 bases; junction bases outside the gene matches: 9. Germline assignment: CDR1 MDHEN and CDR2 SYDVKM. CDR3 length equals 14 residues.

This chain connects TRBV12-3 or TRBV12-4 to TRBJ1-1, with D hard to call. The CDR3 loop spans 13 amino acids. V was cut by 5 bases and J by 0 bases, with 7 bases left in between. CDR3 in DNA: TGTGCCAGCAGTCCTTATATGAACACTGAAGCTTTCTTT. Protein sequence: CASSPYMNTEAFF.

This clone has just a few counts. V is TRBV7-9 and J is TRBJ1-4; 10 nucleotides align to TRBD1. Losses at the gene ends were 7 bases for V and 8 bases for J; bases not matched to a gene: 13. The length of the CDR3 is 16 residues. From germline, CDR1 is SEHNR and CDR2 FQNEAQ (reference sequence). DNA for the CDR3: TGTGCCAGCATCGCCCTATCCGGGACAGGGGCCGAAAAACTGTTTTTT. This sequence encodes CASIALSGTGAEKLFF. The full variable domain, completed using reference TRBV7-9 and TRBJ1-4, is DTGVSQNPRHKITKRGQNVTFRCDPISEHNRLYWYRQTLGQGPEFLTYFQNEAQLEKSRLLSDRFSAERPKGSFSTLEIQRTEQGDSAMYLCASIALSGTGAEKLFFGSGTQLSVL.